The T cell receptor (beta chain) described here comes from a study of T-cell memory formation after mild COVID-19. Whole-study results and caveats: Pre-infection memory carried some responding clones, suggesting that cross-reactive memory joined. Contracting CD4+ clones were located mainly in CM and EM, and CD8+ clones in EMRA.

CDR3 size: 13 residues. Germline assignment: CDR1 MDHEN and CDR2 SYDVKM. V dropped 6 bases and J dropped 7; count of bases not matched to a gene: 5. The sample holds a few counts of this clonotype. The antigen remains undetermined. After 5'RACE with constant-segment primers, TCR alpha and TCR beta cDNA libraries carrying sample barcodes and UMIs were obtained. TCRdb recomputed calls from the 5' RACE reads with MiXCR, one row per CDR3 protein. The sample holds 250,000 to 400,000 distinct CDR3 sequences; about 13% are singletons and the top ten take roughly a fifth. This TCR derives from a man aged 18 to 29 who had mild COVID-19 (a few samples of this study predate the infection). Cell type and time point are not known. The chain uses TRBV28 and TRBJ2-7; 11 positions match TRBD1. Material for sequencing was PBMCs or a T cell subset sorted from them (not recorded which). The CDR3 DNA reads as TGTGCCAGCAGGCGGACAGGGGGCCTTGAGCAGTACGTC. Translated: CASRRTGGLEQYV.